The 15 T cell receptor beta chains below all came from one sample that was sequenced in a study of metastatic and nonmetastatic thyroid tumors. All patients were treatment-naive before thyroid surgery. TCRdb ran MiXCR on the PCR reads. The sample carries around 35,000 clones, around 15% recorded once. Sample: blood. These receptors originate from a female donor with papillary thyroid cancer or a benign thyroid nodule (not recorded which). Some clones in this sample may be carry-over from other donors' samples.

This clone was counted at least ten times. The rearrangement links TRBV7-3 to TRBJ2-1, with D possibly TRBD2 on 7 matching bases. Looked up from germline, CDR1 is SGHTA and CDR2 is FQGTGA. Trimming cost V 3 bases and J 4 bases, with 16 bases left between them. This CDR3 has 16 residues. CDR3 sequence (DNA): TGTGCCAGCAGCTTGTACAGCGGGGACATGTACAATGAGCAGTTCTTC. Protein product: CASSLYSGDMYNEQFF. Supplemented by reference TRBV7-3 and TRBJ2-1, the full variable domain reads GAGVSQTPSNKVTEKGKYVELRCDPISGHTALYWYRQSLGQGPEFLIYFQGTGAADDSGLPNDRFFAVRPEGSVSTLKIQRTERGDSAVYLCASSLYSGDMYNEQFFGPGTRLTVL.

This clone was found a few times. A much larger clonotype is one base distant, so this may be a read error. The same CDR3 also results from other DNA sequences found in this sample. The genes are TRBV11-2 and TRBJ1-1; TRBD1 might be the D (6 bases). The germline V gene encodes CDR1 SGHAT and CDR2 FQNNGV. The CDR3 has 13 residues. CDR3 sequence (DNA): TGCGCCAGCAGCAGGCCCCGGGGGGGCGAAGCTTTCTTT. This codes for CASSRPRGGEAFF. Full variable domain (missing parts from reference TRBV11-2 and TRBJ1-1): EAGVAQSPRYKIIEKRQSVAFWCNPISGHATLYWYQQILGQGPKLLIQFQNNGVVDDSQLPKDRFSAERLKGVDSTLKIQPAKLEDSAVYLCASSRPRGGEAFFGQGTRLTVV.

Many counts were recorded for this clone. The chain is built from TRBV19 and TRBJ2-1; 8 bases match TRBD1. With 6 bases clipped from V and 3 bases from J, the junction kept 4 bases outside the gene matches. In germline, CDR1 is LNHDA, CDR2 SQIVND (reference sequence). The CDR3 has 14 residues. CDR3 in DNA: TGTGCCAGTAGAAACAGGGGGAACTACAATGAGCAGTTCTTC. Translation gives CASRNRGNYNEQFF.

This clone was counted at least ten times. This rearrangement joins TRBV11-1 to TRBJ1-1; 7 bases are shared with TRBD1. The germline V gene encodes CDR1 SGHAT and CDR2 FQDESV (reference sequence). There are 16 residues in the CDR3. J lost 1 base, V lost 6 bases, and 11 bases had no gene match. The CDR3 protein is CASSSTHGQENTEAFF. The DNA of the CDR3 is TGTGCCAGCAGTTCCACCCACGGACAGGAGAACACTGAAGCTTTCTTT.

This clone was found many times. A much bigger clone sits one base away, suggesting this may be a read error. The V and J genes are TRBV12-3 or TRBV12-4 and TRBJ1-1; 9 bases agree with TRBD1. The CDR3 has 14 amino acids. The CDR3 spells CAGSEQGASTEAFF. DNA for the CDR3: TGTGCCGGCAGTGAACAGGGGGCGAGCACTGAAGCTTTCTTT.

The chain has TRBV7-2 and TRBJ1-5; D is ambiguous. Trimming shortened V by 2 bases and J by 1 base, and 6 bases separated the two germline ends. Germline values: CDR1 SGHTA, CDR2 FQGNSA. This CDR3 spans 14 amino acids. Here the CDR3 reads CASSLSRSNQPQHF. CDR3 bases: TGTGCCAGCAGCTTATCTCGCAGCAATCAGCCCCAGCATTTT.

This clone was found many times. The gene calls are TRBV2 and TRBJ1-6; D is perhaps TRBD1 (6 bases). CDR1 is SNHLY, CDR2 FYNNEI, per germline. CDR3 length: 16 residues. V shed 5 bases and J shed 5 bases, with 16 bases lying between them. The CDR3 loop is CASSLHQAGDNSPLHF. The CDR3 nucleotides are TGTGCCAGCAGTCTACACCAGGCAGGGGATAATTCACCCCTCCACTTT.

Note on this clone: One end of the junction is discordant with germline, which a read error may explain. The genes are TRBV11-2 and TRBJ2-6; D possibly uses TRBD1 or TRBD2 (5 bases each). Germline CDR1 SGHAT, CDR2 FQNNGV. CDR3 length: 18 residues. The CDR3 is CSSSLSAGLSSGANFLTF. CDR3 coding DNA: TGTTCCAGCAGCTTATCTGCGGGCCTAAGCTCTGGGGCCAACTTCCTGACTTTC.

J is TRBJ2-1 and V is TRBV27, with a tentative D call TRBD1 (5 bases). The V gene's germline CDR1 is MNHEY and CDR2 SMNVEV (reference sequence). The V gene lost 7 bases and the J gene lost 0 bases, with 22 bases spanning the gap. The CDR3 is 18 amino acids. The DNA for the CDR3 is TGTGCCAGCATCAGGGTCGGCCCCTCTCCAAGCTCCTACAATGAGCAGTTCTTC. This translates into CASIRVGPSPSSYNEQFF.

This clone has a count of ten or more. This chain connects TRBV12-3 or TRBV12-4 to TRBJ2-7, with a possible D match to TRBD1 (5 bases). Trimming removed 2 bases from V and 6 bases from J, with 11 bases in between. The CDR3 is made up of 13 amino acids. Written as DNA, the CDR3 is TGTGCCAGCAGTTTAACCAGGGCCAGCGAGCAGTACTTC. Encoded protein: CASSLTRASEQYF.

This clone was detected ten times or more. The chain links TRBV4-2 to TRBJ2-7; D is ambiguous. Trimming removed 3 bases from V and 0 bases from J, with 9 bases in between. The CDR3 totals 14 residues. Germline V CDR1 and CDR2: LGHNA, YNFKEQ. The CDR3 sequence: CASSQALSSYEQYF. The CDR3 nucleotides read TGTGCCAGCAGCCAGGCCTTGAGCTCCTACGAGCAGTACTTC.

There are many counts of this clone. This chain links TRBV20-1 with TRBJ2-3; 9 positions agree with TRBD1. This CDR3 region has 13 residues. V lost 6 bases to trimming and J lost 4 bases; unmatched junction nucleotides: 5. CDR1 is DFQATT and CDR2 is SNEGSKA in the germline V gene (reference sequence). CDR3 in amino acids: CSADGTGPDTQYF. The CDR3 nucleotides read TGCAGTGCCGACGGGACAGGGCCAGATACGCAGTATTTT.

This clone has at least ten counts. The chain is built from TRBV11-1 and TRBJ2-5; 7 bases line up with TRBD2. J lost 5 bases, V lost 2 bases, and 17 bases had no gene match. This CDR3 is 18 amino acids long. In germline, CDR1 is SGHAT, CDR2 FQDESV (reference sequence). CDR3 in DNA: TGTGCCAGCAGCTTAAATTCTGTCCGGGGACTACCGTTGGAGACCCAGTACTTC. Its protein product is CASSLNSVRGLPLETQYF.

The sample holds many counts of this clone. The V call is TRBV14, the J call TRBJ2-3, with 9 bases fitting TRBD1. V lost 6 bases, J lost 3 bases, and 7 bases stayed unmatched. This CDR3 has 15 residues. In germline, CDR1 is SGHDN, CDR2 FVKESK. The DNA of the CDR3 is TGTGCCAGCAGTCTGACAGGGGGTTTAACAGATACGCAGTATTTT. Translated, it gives CASSLTGGLTDTQYF.

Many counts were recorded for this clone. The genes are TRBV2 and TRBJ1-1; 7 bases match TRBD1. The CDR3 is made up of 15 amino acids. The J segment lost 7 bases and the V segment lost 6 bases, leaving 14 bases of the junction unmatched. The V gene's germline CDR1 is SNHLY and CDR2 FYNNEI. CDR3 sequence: CASSLGTVGSIEAFF. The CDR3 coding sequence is TGTGCCAGCAGCTTAGGGACAGTAGGATCGATTGAAGCTTTCTTT. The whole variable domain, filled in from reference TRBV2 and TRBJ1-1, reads EPEVTQTPSHQVTQMGQEVILRCVPISNHLYFYWYRQILGQKVEFLVSFYNNEISEKSEIFDDQFSVERPDGSNFTLKIRSTKLEDSAMYFCASSLGTVGSIEAFFGQGTRLTVV.